The following is a T cell receptor beta chain sequence with its context. Antigen: not known. The sample is drawn from a study of CD8 T cells in ankylosing spondylitis. Study results and caveats: Matched ankylosing spondylitis synovial fluid reportedly showed significant enrichment of disease-linked clones.

Making the TCR beta libraries involved quantitative 5'-RACE with molecular barcodes. TCRdb reprocessed the 5' RACE reads via MiXCR and lists one record per CDR3 protein. The sample records 220,000 or so distinct CDR3 sequences, 10% being singletons. The sequencing input was blood, either unsorted or a sorted T cell fraction (not recorded which). The sequence was collected from a male donor with ankylosing spondylitis or in good health (not recorded which).

CDR3 nucleotides: TGTGCCAGCAGTGCTCCAGGACGGGACAATGAGCAGTTCTTC. The encoded protein is CASSAPGRDNEQFF. V gene TRBV2 combines with J gene TRBJ2-1; no clear D. There are 14 residues in the CDR3. Trimming stripped 4 bases from V and 5 bases from J, with 12 bases between. From germline, CDR1 is SNHLY and CDR2 FYNNEI.